The 14 T cell receptor beta chains below were found in one sample sequenced in a study of early T cells in non-severe SARS-CoV-2 infection. TCRdb redid the calling of the 5' RACE reads with MiXCR, one entry per CDR3 protein. This sample has about 57,000 distinct CDR3 sequences; approximately 13% occur once, and the top ten carry around 5.1%. Sequencing was done on a sample of whole blood. These receptors originate from an adult who was a healthcare worker with PCR-confirmed SARS-CoV-2 infection or an uninfected control (not recorded which).

Judged by abundance, this clonotype is medium-sized. One junction end does not reproduce the germline sequence, and a read error may be involved. This chain connects TRBV5-1 to TRBJ1-2; 9 nucleotides match TRBD1. CDR3 length: 12 amino acids. The germline V gene encodes CDR1 SGHRS and CDR2 YFSETQ. CDR3 loop: CASSEPRDRAHF. The DNA of the CDR3 is TGCGCCAGCTCAGAGCCCCGGGACAGGGCACACTTC.

The rearrangement links TRBV27 to TRBJ2-7, with 7 bases identical to TRBD1. V lost 3 bases, J lost 3 bases, and 5 bases stayed unmatched. CDR1 MNHEY and CDR2 SMNVEV come from the germline V gene (reference sequence). The CDR3 covers 14 residues. This CDR3 is CASSFSGTDYEQYF. CDR3 DNA sequence: TGTGCCAGCAGTTTCTCCGGGACAGACTACGAGCAGTACTTC.

This clonotype came up many times. This chain connects TRBV30 to TRBJ1-5; D is undetermined. Germline V gene sequence: CDR1 GTSNPN, CDR2 SVGIG (reference sequence). CDR3 length: 12 amino acids. V lost 0 bases and J 6 bases, leaving 6 bases between the germline ends. Written as DNA, the CDR3 is TGTGCCTGGAGTGTAGTGGGTCAGCCCCAGCATTTT. This encodes CAWSVVGQPQHF.

This clonotype was seen at least ten times. The CDR3 sequence is CASSLGRVNTEAFF. The CDR3, as DNA: TGTGCCAGCAGCTTAGGAAGGGTGAACACTGAAGCTTTCTTT. The chain couples TRBV11-2 to TRBJ1-1; D is unresolved. V was cut by 1 base and J by 0 bases, with 6 bases left in between. This CDR3 has 14 residues. Germline lookup yields CDR1 SGHAT and CDR2 FQNNGV.

The sample holds many counts of this clonotype. This chain connects TRBV5-1 to TRBJ2-7; 9 bases fit TRBD1. V dropped 4 bases and J dropped 5; count of bases not matched to a gene: 10. This CDR3 has 15 amino acids. CDR1 SGHRS and CDR2 YFSETQ come from the germline V gene. The CDR3 sequence: CASSPAWGQGDEQYF. The CDR3 coding sequence is TGCGCCAGCAGCCCCGCCTGGGGACAGGGAGACGAGCAGTACTTC. Looking up the rest from reference TRBV5-1 and TRBJ2-7 gives the full variable domain: KAGVTQTPRYLIKTRGQQVTLSCSPISGHRSVSWYQQTPGQGLQFLFEYFSETQRNKGNFPGRFSGRQFSNSRSEMNVSTLELGDSALYLCASSPAWGQGDEQYFGPGTRLTVT.

This clonotype was observed at least ten times. The chain links TRBV12-3 or TRBV12-4 to TRBJ1-1; D possibly corresponds to TRBD1 (5 bases). Trimming cost V 4 bases and J 4 bases, with 13 bases left between them. The CDR3 has 14 amino acids. The CDR3 DNA reads TGTGCCAGCAGTTCTATCAGGGTCGGCACTGAAGCTTTCTTT. It translates to CASSSIRVGTEAFF.

This clonotype was observed many times. The chain links TRBV12-3 or TRBV12-4 to TRBJ2-7; tentatively, D is TRBD2 (6 bases). Trimming took off 9 bases at V and 2 bases at J, with 11 bases between the two ends. This CDR3 contains 12 residues. CDR3 DNA: TGTGCCAGGGGGGGTTTGACCTACGAGCAGTACTTC. It is translated as CARGGLTYEQYF.

This clonotype showed up just a few times. The gene calls are TRBV10-1 and TRBJ2-6; possible D gene TRBD1, 5 bases. CDR3 length: 18 residues. Trimming took off 4 bases at V and 0 bases at J, with 16 bases between the two ends. Germline CDR1 reads WNHNN; CDR2 reads SYGVQD (reference sequence). The chain's CDR3 is CASSGTGFTDSGANVLTF. The CDR3 DNA is TGCGCCAGCAGTGGTACAGGATTTACGGACTCTGGGGCCAACGTCCTGACTTTC.

This clonotype was found many times. This sequence joins TRBV29-1 and TRBJ2-5, with 12 positions matching TRBD2. The germline CDR1 and CDR2 sequences are SQVTM and ANQGSEA. The CDR3 loop spans 14 amino acids. Trimming took 6 bases from V and 5 from J; bases not matched to a gene: 7. Here the CDR3 reads CSVASGGARETQYF. CDR3 DNA: TGCAGCGTCGCTAGCGGGGGGGCCCGGGAGACCCAGTACTTC.

This clonotype has only a few counts. V and J are TRBV21-1 and TRBJ2-5; TRBD1, the D gene given by the table, was not confirmed from the DNA. TRBV21-1 is labeled a pseudogene. The length of the CDR3 is 15 residues. CDR3 in amino acids: CASTEGGTDQETQYF. In DNA form, the CDR3 reads TGTGCCAGCACCGAAGGAGGGACAGACCAAGAGACCCAGTACTTC.

This clonotype was counted at least ten times. The chain is built from TRBV20-1 and TRBJ2-7; 15 bases fit TRBD2. Per the germline V gene, CDR1 is DFQATT and CDR2 is SNEGSKA (reference sequence). The CDR3 loop spans 15 amino acids. J gave up 4 bases and V 4 bases, and 5 bases lay outside the gene matches. CDR3 coding DNA: TGCAGTGCTAAAGGACTAGCGGGGGGGCCTTACGAGCAGTACTTC. Translated, it gives CSAKGLAGGPYEQYF.

The V call is TRBV2, the J call TRBJ2-1, with 8 bases identical to TRBD2. Germline lookup yields CDR1 SNHLY and CDR2 FYNNEI. The CDR3 runs to 15 residues. The V and J ends lost 2 bases and 8 bases, in that order; junction bases with no gene match: 8. The CDR3 DNA sequence: TGTGCCAGCAGTGAATCGGGCGGGGGGACGTATGAGCAGTTCTTC. It specifies CASSESGGGTYEQFF.

Ten or more counts support this clonotype. This chain's CDR3 is CASSRLASGGAETQYF. The DNA of the CDR3 is TGTGCCAGCAGCCGTCTCGCAAGCGGGGGGGCAGAGACCCAGTACTTC. The rearrangement uses TRBV3-1 and TRBJ2-5, with TRBD2 identical over 10 bases. V lost 4 bases, J lost 4 bases, and 9 bases stayed unmatched. The length of the CDR3 is 16 residues. Per the germline V gene, CDR1 is LGHDT and CDR2 is YNNKEL (reference sequence).

This clonotype was found once. The rearrangement links TRBV19 to TRBJ2-6, with D possibly called TRBD1 or TRBD2 (5 bases each). The CDR3 extends over 15 amino acids. V was trimmed by 6 bases and J by 0 bases, leaving 9 bases between them. Germline CDR1 reads LNHDA; CDR2 reads SQIVND (reference sequence). This CDR3 reads CASSEGISGANVLTF. DNA of the CDR3: TGTGCCAGTAGCGAGGGGATCTCTGGGGCCAACGTCCTGACTTTC.